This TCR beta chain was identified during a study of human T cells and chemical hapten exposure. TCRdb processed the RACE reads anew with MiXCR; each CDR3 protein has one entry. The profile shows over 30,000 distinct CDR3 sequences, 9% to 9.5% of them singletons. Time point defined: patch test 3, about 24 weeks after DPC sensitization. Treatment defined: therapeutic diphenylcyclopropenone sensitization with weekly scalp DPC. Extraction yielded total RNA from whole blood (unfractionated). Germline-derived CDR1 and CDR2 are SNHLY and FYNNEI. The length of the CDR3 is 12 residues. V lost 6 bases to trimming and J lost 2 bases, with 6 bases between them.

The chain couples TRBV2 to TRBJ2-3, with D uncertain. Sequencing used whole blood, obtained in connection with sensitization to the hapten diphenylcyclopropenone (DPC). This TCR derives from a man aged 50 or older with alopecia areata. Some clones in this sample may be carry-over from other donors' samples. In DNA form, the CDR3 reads TGTGCCAGCAGAGAGGACACAGATACGCAGTATTTT. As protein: CASREDTDTQYF.